The 16 T cell receptor beta chains in this list originate from one sample, sequenced in a study of high-grade serous ovarian cancer treatment subgroups. The tumor samples were collected prior to definitive surgery or chemotherapy. Profiled with immunoSEQ multiplex PCR; TCRdb holds only in-frame clones, not every one. The sample consists of about 16,000 clones, roughly 70% of them appearing once. Source material: tumor tissue. Receptors originate from a human donor with high-grade serous ovarian cancer.

The chain recombines TRBV5-6 with TRBJ1-4; the match to TRBD1 covers 7 bases. CDR3 length equals 14 residues. Looked up from germline, CDR1 is SGHDT and CDR2 is YYEEEE. The V and J ends lost 0 bases and 8 bases, in that order; junction bases with no gene match: 4. Written as DNA, the CDR3 is TGTGCCAGCAGCTTGGGAGACAGGGTGGAAAAACTGTTTTTT. Its protein product is CASSLGDRVEKLFF.

The V gene is TRBV4-3, the J gene TRBJ2-7; possibly TRBD1 for D (6 bases). The CDR3 is 15 residues long. CDR1 and CDR2 from the germline V gene are LGHNA and YSLEER. The V gene lost 5 bases and the J gene lost 4 bases, with 18 bases spanning the gap. The CDR3 is CASSESNGRGYEQYF. In DNA, the CDR3 is TGCGCCAGCAGCGAAAGTAATGGCAGGGGATACGAGCAGTACTTC.

The chain links TRBV30 to TRBJ1-1; no definite D call. Per germline, CDR1 GTSNPN and CDR2 SVGIG (reference sequence). The germline V and J ends were trimmed by 2 bases and 0 bases, with 4 bases remaining between them. The CDR3 consists of 12 residues. The CDR3 spells CAWSRMNTEAFF. In nucleotides, the CDR3 is TGTGCCTGGAGTCGTATGAACACTGAAGCTTTCTTT.

The genes are TRBV7-8 and TRBJ1-1, with 8 bases aligning to TRBD1. The CDR3 contains 14 residues. Losses at the gene ends were 5 bases for V and 1 base for J; bases not matched to a gene: 3. From germline, CDR1 is SGHVS and CDR2 FQNEAQ. CDR3 sequence reads: CASSRQGTNTEAFF. Here the CDR3 DNA reads TGTGCCAGCAGCAGACAGGGGACGAACACTGAAGCTTTCTTT.

The V call is TRBV7-3, the J call TRBJ2-1, with D perhaps TRBD1 or TRBD2 (5 bases each). Deletions cut 0 bases from V and 0 bases from J, with 12 bases between. This CDR3 is 17 amino acids long. Germline loops: CDR1 SGHTA, CDR2 FQGTGA. The DNA for the CDR3 is TGTGCCAGCAGCTTAACTTGGGACGCAAGCTCCTACAATGAGCAGTTCTTC. This gives the protein CASSLTWDASSYNEQFF. Looking up the rest from reference TRBV7-3 and TRBJ2-1 gives the full variable domain: GAGVSQTPSNKVTEKGKYVELRCDPISGHTALYWYRQSLGQGPEFLIYFQGTGAADDSGLPNDRFFAVRPEGSVSTLKIQRTERGDSAVYLCASSLTWDASSYNEQFFGPGTRLTVL.

This clone was observed a single time. This chain joins TRBV28 and TRBJ2-2, with D perhaps TRBD2 (6 bases). Germline V gene sequence: CDR1 MDHEN, CDR2 SYDVKM. V was pared by 1 base and J by 7 bases, with 16 bases between. The CDR3 consists of 16 residues. The CDR3 sequence: CASSLSRRVGIGELFF. The CDR3 nucleotides read TGTGCCAGCAGTTTATCTAGGAGGGTGGGGATCGGGGAGCTGTTTTTT.

This clone has a single count. The chain has TRBV5-6 and TRBJ1-2; 7 bases are shared with TRBD1. V trimming: 4 bases; J trimming: 8 bases; junction bases outside the gene matches: 14. This CDR3 is 15 amino acids long. The germline V gene encodes CDR1 SGHDT and CDR2 YYEEEE. CDR3 loop: CASSGGGRQGMGYTF. CDR3 in DNA: TGTGCCAGCAGCGGGGGAGGGCGACAGGGCATGGGCTACACCTTC.

The chain has TRBV7-9 and TRBJ1-2; no clear D gene. V was clipped by 1 base and J by 7 bases, with 7 bases between them. This CDR3 has 12 amino acids. The germline V gene has CDR1 SEHNR and CDR2 FQNEAQ (reference sequence). The CDR3 region is CASSLESSGYTF. As DNA, the CDR3 is TGTGCCAGCAGCTTAGAGTCCAGTGGCTACACCTTC.

This clone appeared a single time. V usage is TRBV6-6 and J usage is TRBJ2-7; D may be TRBD1 (6 bases). The CDR3 contains 13 residues. V lost 6 bases to trimming and J lost 2 bases, with 11 bases between them. The germline gives CDR1 MNHNY, CDR2 SVGAGI (reference sequence). The CDR3 region is CASSQRQAYEQYF. CDR3 DNA: TGTGCCAGCAGCCAACGACAGGCCTACGAGCAGTACTTC.

Judged by abundance, this clone is medium-sized (0.01 to 0.1%). The J gene is TRBJ2-7, the V gene TRBV6-5, with D perhaps TRBD1 (6 bases). V shed 5 bases and J shed 1 base, with 15 bases lying between them. The germline CDR1 and CDR2 sequences are MNHEY and SVGAGI. The CDR3 covers 15 residues. CDR3 bases: TGTGCCAGCAGTAACCGGGACACTGTTTCCTACGAGCAGTACTTC. It encodes CASSNRDTVSYEQYF.

This clone was counted only a few times. V and J are TRBV19 and TRBJ1-1; D uncertain. Germline CDR1 is LNHDA and CDR2 is SQIVND (reference sequence). This CDR3 is 14 amino acids long. Trimming removed 3 bases at V and 1 base at J, with 9 bases between. CDR3 protein: CASSISGTNTEAFF. CDR3 DNA sequence: TGTGCCAGTAGTATCTCGGGAACGAACACTGAAGCTTTCTTT.

The V and J genes are TRBV5-1 and TRBJ2-3; no reliable D call. V lost 0 bases and J 0 bases, leaving 8 bases between the germline ends. From germline, CDR1 is SGHRS and CDR2 YFSETQ. The CDR3 runs to 15 residues. The CDR3 DNA reads as TGCGCCAGCAGCTTGGGGGGAACCAGCACAGATACGCAGTATTTT. It yields the protein CASSLGGTSTDTQYF.

This clone came up a few times. The chain is built from TRBV4-2 and TRBJ2-1; 10 bases align to TRBD2. V dropped 3 bases and J dropped 4; count of bases not matched to a gene: 9. This CDR3 has 17 amino acids. Germline assignment: CDR1 LGHNA and CDR2 YNFKEQ. CDR3 protein: CASSQGGSGGSYNEQFF. The CDR3 nucleotides read TGTGCCAGCAGCCAGGGAGGTAGCGGGGGGAGTTACAATGAGCAGTTCTTC.

This clone appeared a few times. The gene calls are TRBV28 and TRBJ1-6; 7 bases are shared with TRBD1. CDR1 is MDHEN, CDR2 SYDVKM, per germline. This CDR3 region has 16 residues. V was pared by 1 base and J by 6 bases, with 6 bases of the junction left unmatched. In nucleotides, the CDR3 is TGTGCCAGCAGTTTATTGAGTGGGACAGCTAATTCACCCCTCCACTTT. As protein: CASSLLSGTANSPLHF.

V is TRBV7-2 and J is TRBJ2-5, with 7 nucleotides matching TRBD1. Germline trimming cut 7 bases from V and 4 bases from J; bases unmatched to any gene: 9. CDR1 is SGHTA and CDR2 is FQGNSA in the germline V gene. CDR3 length: 14 amino acids. In DNA form, the CDR3 reads TGTGCCAGCAACCCCAGAGGGGGCCGAGAGACCCAGTACTTC. Amino acids: CASNPRGGRETQYF.

The chain uses TRBV16 and TRBJ1-2; D not resolved. Germline V CDR1 and CDR2: KGHSY, FQNENV. V was shortened by 6 bases and J by 0 bases, with 23 bases between the two germline ends. The CDR3 extends over 18 amino acids. CDR3: CASRQESGFWQANYGYTF. The DNA for the CDR3 is TGTGCCAGCAGACAAGAATCGGGTTTTTGGCAAGCTAACTATGGCTACACCTTC.